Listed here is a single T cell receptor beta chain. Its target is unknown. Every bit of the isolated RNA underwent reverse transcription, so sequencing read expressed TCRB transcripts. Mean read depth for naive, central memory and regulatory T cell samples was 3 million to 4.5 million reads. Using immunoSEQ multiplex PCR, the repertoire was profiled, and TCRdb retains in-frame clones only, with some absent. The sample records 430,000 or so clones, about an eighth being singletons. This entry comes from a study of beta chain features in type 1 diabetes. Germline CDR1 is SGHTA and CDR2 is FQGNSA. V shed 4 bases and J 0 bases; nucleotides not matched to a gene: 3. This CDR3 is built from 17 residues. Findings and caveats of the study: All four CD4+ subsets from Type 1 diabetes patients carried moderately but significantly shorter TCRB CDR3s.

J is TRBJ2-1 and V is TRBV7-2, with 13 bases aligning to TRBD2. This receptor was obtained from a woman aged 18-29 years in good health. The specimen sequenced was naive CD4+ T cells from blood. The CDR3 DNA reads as TGTGCCAGCAGCTCGACTAGCGGGGGGAGCTCCTACAATGAGCAGTTCTTC. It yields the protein CASSSTSGGSSYNEQFF.